These 11 T cell receptor beta chains were sequenced from one sample in a study of blood T cell repertoires in COVID-19. TCRdb's table, derived via immunoSEQ multiplex PCR, lists solely in-frame clones and lacks some. Among some 320,000 clones listed, roughly 85% were seen once. The sequenced sample was PBMCs or T cells enriched from blood (not recorded which). The receptors were sampled from a woman between 25 and 40 years old who had been exposed to COVID-19.

V usage is TRBV28 and J usage is TRBJ1-6, with TRBD1 matching 11 bases. The CDR3 is made up of 17 amino acids. The germline gives CDR1 MDHEN, CDR2 SYDVKM. The V gene end was trimmed by 3 bases and the J gene end by 9 bases; junction bases not matched to a gene: 10. Here the CDR3 DNA reads TGTGCCAGCAGTTTGCGCCTAGGGACAGGGGGTTTTTCACCCCTCCACTTT. The encoded protein is CASSLRLGTGGFSPLHF. The whole variable domain, filled in from reference TRBV28 and TRBJ1-6, reads DVKVTQSSRYLVKRTGEKVFLECVQDMDHENMFWYRQDPGLGLRLIYFSYDVKMKEKGDIPEGYSVSREKKERFSLILESASTNQTSMYLCASSLRLGTGGFSPLHFGNGTRLTVT.

This chain joins TRBV27 and TRBJ2-1; 7 bases map to TRBD1. Germline V CDR1 and CDR2: MNHEY, SMNVEV (reference sequence). This CDR3 spans 16 amino acids. Unmatched junction bases numbered 9, after V lost 2 bases and J lost 5 bases. The CDR3, as DNA: TGTGCCAGCAGTTTACCAGCCTCGACAGGGCACAATGAGCAGTTCTTC. Amino acid sequence: CASSLPASTGHNEQFF.

This chain connects TRBV15 to TRBJ1-2; 8 nucleotides match TRBD1. Germline lookup yields CDR1 LNHNV and CDR2 YYDKDF (reference sequence). Germline trimming cut 1 base from V and 9 bases from J; bases unmatched to any gene: 16. The CDR3 extends over 17 amino acids. This chain's CDR3 is CATSRGGFRTGLASYTF. In nucleotides, the CDR3 is TGTGCCACCAGCAGAGGGGGCTTCCGGACAGGGCTAGCGAGCTACACCTTC.

This chain joins TRBV5-1 and TRBJ2-2; 11 bases are shared with TRBD1. Germline CDR1 SGHRS, CDR2 YFSETQ. V trimming: 4 bases; J trimming: 6 bases; junction bases outside the gene matches: 8. The CDR3 has 16 amino acids. The CDR3 protein is CASSTGQGAPPGELFF. CDR3 nucleotides: TGCGCCAGCAGCACAGGACAGGGGGCCCCACCCGGGGAGCTGTTTTTT.

The CDR3, as DNA: TGTGCCTGGAGTGGGCTAGCGGGGGCGAGGGAGCAGTACTTC. Its translation is CAWSGLAGAREQYF. V usage is TRBV30 and J usage is TRBJ2-7; 10 bases map to TRBD2. CDR1 is GTSNPN and CDR2 is SVGIG in the germline V gene (reference sequence). CDR3 length: 14 amino acids. V lost 1 base and J lost 7; bases outside the gene matches: 7.

CDR3 sequence reads: CSASQSTNEKLFF. Written as DNA, the CDR3 is TGCAGTGCTAGTCAGTCAACTAATGAAAAACTGTTTTTT. V is TRBV20-1 and J is TRBJ1-4; D call uncertain. The CDR3 is 13 residues long. V lost 3 bases, J lost 0 bases, and 5 bases lay in between. The germline V gene has CDR1 DFQATT and CDR2 SNEGSKA (reference sequence).

This clone turned up a few times. The chain is built from TRBV27 and TRBJ2-7; D is perhaps TRBD2 (5 bases). V lost 5 bases, J lost 3 bases, and 11 bases lay in between. The CDR3 contains 13 residues. The germline CDR1 and CDR2 sequences are MNHEY and SMNVEV (reference sequence). The CDR3 bases are TGTGCCAGCAGTCCGCGGACTTACTACGAGCAGTACTTC. This translates into CASSPRTYYEQYF.

The V call is TRBV9, the J call TRBJ2-3; 8 nucleotides agree with TRBD1. V was clipped by 2 bases and J by 0 bases; unmatched bases: 11. The CDR3 totals 18 residues. Germline CDR1 and CDR2: SGDLS and YYNGEE. DNA of the CDR3: TGTGCCAGCAGCGTGGGGACAGGTCGCGGATTTAGCACAGATACGCAGTATTTT. It translates to CASSVGTGRGFSTDTQYF.

The chain is built from TRBV5-6 and TRBJ2-7; D not certain. V lost 3 bases to trimming and J lost 4 bases, with 5 bases between them. The germline CDR1 and CDR2 sequences are SGHDT and YYEEEE. The length of the CDR3 is 11 residues. CDR3 amino acids: CASSSPYEQYF. The CDR3 coding sequence is TGTGCCAGCAGCTCCCCTTACGAGCAGTACTTC.

Judged by abundance, this clone is medium-sized. V usage is TRBV28 and J usage is TRBJ1-4; 8 bases align to TRBD1. The CDR3 covers 15 residues. The germline V gene encodes CDR1 MDHEN and CDR2 SYDVKM. V shed 6 bases, J shed 1 base, and the junction held 4 bases outside the gene matches. The CDR3 DNA reads TGTGCCAGCAGGGAAGACAGGGGAACTAATGAAAAACTGTTTTTT. Protein: CASREDRGTNEKLFF.

V is TRBV27 and J is TRBJ1-2; 11 bases map to TRBD1. From germline, CDR1 is MNHEY and CDR2 SMNVEV (reference sequence). The J segment lost 5 bases and the V segment lost 3 bases, leaving 5 bases of the junction unmatched. The CDR3 runs 15 residues. The CDR3 protein is CASSFSGTGGYGYTF. The CDR3 region has the DNA TGTGCCAGCAGTTTTTCCGGGACAGGGGGTTATGGCTACACCTTC.